These T cell receptor beta chains were read from a single sample in a study of neurological immune-mediated disorders. TCRdb re-called the 5' RACE reads through MiXCR, storing one row per CDR3 protein. The table records more than 30,000 distinct CDR3 sequences, 6.5% to 7.5% of them present only once. Sequenced sample: CD4+ T cells from blood. These receptors all come from a man in his fifties or sixties in good health. CDR3s include the opening cysteine and the closing phenylalanine or tryptophan. D genes are given only for firm matches. Size is omitted from some rows. Given values are once, few, many or a class for expanded clones.

j_call: TRBJ1-1
v_call: TRBV20-1
d_call: TRBD1
clone_size: many
cdr3_aa: CSANRDRVNTEAFF
cdr3_nt: TGCAGTGCGAACCGGGACAGGGTGAACACTGAAGCTTTCTTT

j_call: TRBJ1-5
v_call: TRBV7-8
d_call: NA
clone_size: many
cdr3_aa: CASSLALSSNQPQHF
cdr3_nt: TGTGCCAGCAGCTTAGCCTTGAGTAGCAATCAGCCCCAGCATTTT

j_call: TRBJ2-2
v_call: TRBV5-1
d_call: NA
clone_size: many
cdr3_aa: CASSFQAGDHTGELFF
cdr3_nt: TGCGCCAGCAGCTTCCAGGCCGGGGATCACACCGGGGAGCTGTTTTTT

j_call: TRBJ2-3
v_call: TRBV4-2
d_call: TRBD2
clone_size: few
cdr3_aa: CASSQEILAGVAPDTQYF
cdr3_nt: TGTGCCAGCAGCCAAGAGATTCTAGCGGGAGTTGCTCCAGATACGCAGTATTTT

j_call: TRBJ2-1
v_call: TRBV24-1
d_call: TRBD1
clone_size: many
cdr3_aa: CATSAPGGQGRYNEQFF
cdr3_nt: TGTGCCACCAGTGCCCCGGGGGGACAGGGCCGTTACAATGAGCAGTTCTTC

j_call: TRBJ2-3
v_call: TRBV7-2
d_call: NA
clone_size: many
cdr3_aa: CASSLLVADTQYF
cdr3_nt: TGTGCCAGCAGCCTCCTGGTGGCAGATACGCAGTATTTT

j_call: TRBJ1-5
v_call: TRBV28
d_call: NA
clone_size: many
cdr3_aa: CASSLPPARNQPQHF
cdr3_nt: TGTGCCAGCAGTCTACCCCCGGCGCGCAATCAGCCCCAGCATTTT

j_call: TRBJ2-7
v_call: TRBV15
d_call: TRBD2
clone_size: many
cdr3_aa: CATSRTEGGRAYEQYF
cdr3_nt: TGTGCCACCAGCAGAACCGAGGGCGGGAGGGCCTACGAGCAGTACTTC

j_call: TRBJ2-7
v_call: TRBV5-6
d_call: NA
clone_size: NA
cdr3_aa: CASSLGGGNEQYF
cdr3_nt: TGTGCCAGCAGCTTGGGAGGCGGGAACGAGCAGTACTTC

j_call: TRBJ2-7
v_call: TRBV6-5
d_call: TRBD1
clone_size: many
cdr3_aa: CASGAGQGGEQYF
cdr3_nt: TGTGCCAGCGGGGCGGGACAGGGGGGCGAGCAGTACTTC

j_call: TRBJ2-7
v_call: TRBV29-1
d_call: TRBD2
clone_size: many
cdr3_aa: CSADGTSPYEQYF
cdr3_nt: TGCAGCGCCGACGGGACTAGCCCCTACGAGCAGTACTTC

j_call: TRBJ1-5
v_call: TRBV7-2
d_call: NA
clone_size: many
cdr3_aa: CASSLSRVGNQPQHF
cdr3_nt: TGTGCCAGCAGCTTATCCAGGGTCGGCAATCAGCCCCAGCATTTT

j_call: TRBJ2-5
v_call: TRBV20-1
d_call: NA
clone_size: once
cdr3_aa: CSAKEGSGGQETHYF
cdr3_nt: TGCAGTGCTAAGGAAGGGAGTGGGGGACAAGAGACCCATTACTTC

j_call: TRBJ1-5
v_call: TRBV20-1
d_call: NA
clone_size: many
cdr3_aa: CSAAPEAGSNQPQHF
cdr3_nt: TGCAGTGCTGCCCCTGAGGCGGGGAGCAATCAGCCCCAGCATTTT

j_call: TRBJ2-7
v_call: TRBV12-3/TRBV12-4
d_call: TRBD1
clone_size: many
cdr3_aa: CASSFRGREYEQYF
cdr3_nt: TGTGCCAGCAGTTTCAGGGGGCGGGAATACGAGCAGTACTTC

j_call: TRBJ2-2
v_call: TRBV7-9
d_call: NA
clone_size: NA
cdr3_aa: CASNVGWGRELFF
cdr3_nt: TGTGCCAGCAACGTTGGCTGGGGCAGGGAGCTGTTTTTT

j_call: TRBJ2-2
v_call: TRBV27
d_call: TRBD2
clone_size: many
cdr3_aa: CASRIAGGRTGELFF
cdr3_nt: TGTGCCAGCCGAATAGCGGGAGGGAGGACCGGGGAGCTGTTTTTT

j_call: TRBJ1-6
v_call: TRBV7-2
d_call: NA
clone_size: many
cdr3_aa: CASSLRSYNSPLHF
cdr3_nt: TGTGCCAGCAGCCTGAGGTCCTATAATTCACCCCTCCACTTT

j_call: TRBJ1-6
v_call: TRBV20-1
d_call: NA
clone_size: many
cdr3_aa: CSARTGVVYNSPLHF
cdr3_nt: TGCAGTGCTAGAACGGGAGTGGTTTATAATTCACCCCTCCACTTT

j_call: TRBJ2-2
v_call: TRBV11-2
d_call: TRBD1
clone_size: many
cdr3_aa: CASMQGQGFTGELFF
cdr3_nt: TGTGCCAGCATGCAAGGACAGGGGTTTACCGGGGAGCTGTTTTTT

j_call: TRBJ2-7
v_call: TRBV24-1
d_call: NA
clone_size: many
cdr3_aa: CATSDFVRRNEQYF
cdr3_nt: TGTGCCACCAGTGATTTTGTCAGGAGAAACGAGCAGTACTTC

j_call: TRBJ2-7
v_call: TRBV6-2/TRBV6-3
d_call: NA
clone_size: many
cdr3_aa: CASSYPGRASYEQYF
cdr3_nt: TGTGCCAGCAGTTACCCAGGCAGGGCCTCCTACGAGCAGTACTTC

j_call: TRBJ2-1
v_call: TRBV19
d_call: TRBD2
clone_size: few
cdr3_aa: CASSIGLAGRFF
cdr3_nt: TGTGCCAGTAGTATAGGCCTAGCGGGGCGGTTCTTC